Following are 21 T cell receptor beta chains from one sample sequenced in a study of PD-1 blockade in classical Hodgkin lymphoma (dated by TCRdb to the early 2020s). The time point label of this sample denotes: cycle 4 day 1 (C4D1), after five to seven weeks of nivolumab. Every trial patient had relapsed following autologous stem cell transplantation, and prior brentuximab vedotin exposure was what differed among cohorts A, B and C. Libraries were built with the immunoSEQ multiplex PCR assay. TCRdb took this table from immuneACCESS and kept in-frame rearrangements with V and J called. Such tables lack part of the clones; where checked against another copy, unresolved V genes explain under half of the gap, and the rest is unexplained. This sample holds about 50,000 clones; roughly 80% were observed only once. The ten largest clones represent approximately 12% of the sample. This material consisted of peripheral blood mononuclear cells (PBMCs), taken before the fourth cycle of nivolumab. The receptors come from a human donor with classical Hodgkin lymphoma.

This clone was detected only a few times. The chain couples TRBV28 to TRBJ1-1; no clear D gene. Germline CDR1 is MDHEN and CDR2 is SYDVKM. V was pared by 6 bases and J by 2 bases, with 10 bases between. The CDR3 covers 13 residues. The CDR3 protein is CASSQLPNTEAFF. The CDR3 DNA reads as TGTGCCAGCAGCCAATTACCTAACACTGAAGCTTTCTTT.

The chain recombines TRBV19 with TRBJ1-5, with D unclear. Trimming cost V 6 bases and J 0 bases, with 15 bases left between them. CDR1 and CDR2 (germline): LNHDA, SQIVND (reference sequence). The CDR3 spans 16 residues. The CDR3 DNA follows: TGTGCCAGTAGCCCCGGAGGGATCTATAGCAATCAGCCCCAGCATTTT. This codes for CASSPGGIYSNQPQHF.

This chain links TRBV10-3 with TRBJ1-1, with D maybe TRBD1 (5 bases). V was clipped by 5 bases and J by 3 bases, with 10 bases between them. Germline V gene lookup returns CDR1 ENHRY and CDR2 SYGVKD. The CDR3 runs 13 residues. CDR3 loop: CAISFRGDTEAFF. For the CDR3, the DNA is TGTGCCATCAGTTTCCGAGGGGACACTGAAGCTTTCTTT.

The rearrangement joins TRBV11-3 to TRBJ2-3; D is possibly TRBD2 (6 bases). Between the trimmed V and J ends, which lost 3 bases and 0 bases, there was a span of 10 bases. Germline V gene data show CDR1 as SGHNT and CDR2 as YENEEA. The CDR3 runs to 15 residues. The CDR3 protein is CASSFDSGSTDTQYF. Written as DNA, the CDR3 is TGTGCCAGCAGCTTCGACAGCGGGAGCACAGATACGCAGTATTTT.

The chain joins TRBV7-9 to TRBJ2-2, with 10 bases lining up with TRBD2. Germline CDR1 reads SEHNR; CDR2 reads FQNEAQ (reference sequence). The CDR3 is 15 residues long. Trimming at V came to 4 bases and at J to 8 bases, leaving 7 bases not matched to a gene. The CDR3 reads CASSSEAGGPGELFF. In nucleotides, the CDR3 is TGTGCCAGCAGCTCGGAAGCGGGAGGGCCAGGGGAGCTGTTTTTT.

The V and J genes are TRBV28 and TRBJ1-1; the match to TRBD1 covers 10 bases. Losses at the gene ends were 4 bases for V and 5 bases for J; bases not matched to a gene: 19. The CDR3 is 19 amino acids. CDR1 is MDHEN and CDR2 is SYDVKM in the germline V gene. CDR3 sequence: CASSYSPGTGVSLWTEAFF. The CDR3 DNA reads TGTGCCAGCAGTTATTCACCCGGGACAGGGGTGAGTTTGTGGACTGAAGCTTTCTTT. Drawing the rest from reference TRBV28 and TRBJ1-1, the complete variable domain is DVKVTQSSRYLVKRTGEKVFLECVQDMDHENMFWYRQDPGLGLRLIYFSYDVKMKEKGDIPEGYSVSREKKERFSLILESASTNQTSMYLCASSYSPGTGVSLWTEAFFGQGTRLTVV.

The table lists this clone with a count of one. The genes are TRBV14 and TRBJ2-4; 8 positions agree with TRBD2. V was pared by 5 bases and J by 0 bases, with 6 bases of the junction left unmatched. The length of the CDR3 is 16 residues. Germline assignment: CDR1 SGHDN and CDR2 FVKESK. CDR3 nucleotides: TGTGCCAGCAGCGCTACTAGCGGACTAGCCAAAAACATTCAGTACTTC. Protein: CASSATSGLAKNIQYF. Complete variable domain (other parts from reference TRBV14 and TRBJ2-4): EAGVTQFPSHSVIEKGQTVTLRCDPISGHDNLYWYRRVMGKEIKFLLHFVKESKQDESGMPNNRFLAERTGGTYSTLKVQPAELEDSGVYFCASSATSGLAKNIQYFGAGTRLSVL.

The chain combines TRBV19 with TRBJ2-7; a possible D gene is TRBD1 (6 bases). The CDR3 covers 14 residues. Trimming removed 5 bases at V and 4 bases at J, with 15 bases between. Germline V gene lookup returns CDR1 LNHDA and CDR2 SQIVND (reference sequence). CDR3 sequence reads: CASSGPKGVYEQYF. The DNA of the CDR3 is TGTGCCAGTAGTGGCCCTAAGGGGGTGTACGAGCAGTACTTC. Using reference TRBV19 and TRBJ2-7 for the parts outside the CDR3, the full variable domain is DGGITQSPKYLFRKEGQNVTLSCEQNLNHDAMYWYRQDPGQGLRLIYYSQIVNDFQKGDIAEGYSVSREKKESFPLTVTSAQKNPTAFYLCASSGPKGVYEQYFGPGTRLTVT.

In DNA, the CDR3 is TGTGCCAGCAGTTCACCGGACAGGGGGCTTGTAGAGACCCAGTACTTC. Translating gives CASSSPDRGLVETQYF. The chain links TRBV28 to TRBJ2-5; 11 nucleotides agree with TRBD1. CDR1 and CDR2 (germline): MDHEN, SYDVKM. The junction had 8 bases not matched to a gene; V was cut back by 4 bases and J by 4 bases. The CDR3 extends over 16 amino acids. Variable domain in full (rest from reference TRBV28 and TRBJ2-5): DVKVTQSSRYLVKRTGEKVFLECVQDMDHENMFWYRQDPGLGLRLIYFSYDVKMKEKGDIPEGYSVSREKKERFSLILESASTNQTSMYLCASSSPDRGLVETQYFGPGTRLLVL.

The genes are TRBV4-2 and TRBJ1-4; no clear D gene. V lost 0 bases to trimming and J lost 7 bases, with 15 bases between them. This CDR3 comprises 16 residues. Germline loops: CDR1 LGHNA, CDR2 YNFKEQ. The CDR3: CASSQDAAGMAEKLFF. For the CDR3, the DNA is TGTGCCAGCAGCCAAGATGCGGCAGGTATGGCTGAAAAACTGTTTTTT.

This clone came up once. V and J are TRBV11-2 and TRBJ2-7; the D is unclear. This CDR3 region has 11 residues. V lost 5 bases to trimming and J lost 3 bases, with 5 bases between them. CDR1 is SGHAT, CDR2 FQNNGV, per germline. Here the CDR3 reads CASSPDYEQYF. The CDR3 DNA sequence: TGTGCCAGCAGCCCCGACTACGAGCAGTACTTC.

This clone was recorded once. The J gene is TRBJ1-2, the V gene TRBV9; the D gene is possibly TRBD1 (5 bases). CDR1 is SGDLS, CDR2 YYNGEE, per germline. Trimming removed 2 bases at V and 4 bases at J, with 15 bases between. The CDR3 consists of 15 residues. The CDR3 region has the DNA TGTGCCAGCAGCGTTAGCCCACAGGTTGCCTATGGCTACACCTTC. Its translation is CASSVSPQVAYGYTF.

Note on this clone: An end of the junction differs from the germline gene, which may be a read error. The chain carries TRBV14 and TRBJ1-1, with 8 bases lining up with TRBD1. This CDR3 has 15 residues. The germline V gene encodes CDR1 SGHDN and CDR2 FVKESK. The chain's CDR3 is CASSQWTGRNTEVFF. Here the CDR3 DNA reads TGTGCCAGCAGCCAATGGACAGGGAGGAACACTGAAGTTTTCTTT.

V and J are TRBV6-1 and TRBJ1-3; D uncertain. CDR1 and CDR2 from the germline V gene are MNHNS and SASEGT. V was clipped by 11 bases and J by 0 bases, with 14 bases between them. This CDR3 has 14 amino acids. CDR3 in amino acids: CACQRISSGNTIYF. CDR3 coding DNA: TGTGCCTGCCAAAGGATATCCTCTGGAAACACCATATATTTT.

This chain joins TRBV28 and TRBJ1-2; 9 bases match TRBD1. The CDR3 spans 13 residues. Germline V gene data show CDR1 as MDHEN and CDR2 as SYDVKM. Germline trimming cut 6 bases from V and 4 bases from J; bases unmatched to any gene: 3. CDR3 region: CASRLTGGYGYTF. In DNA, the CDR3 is TGTGCCAGCAGGTTGACAGGGGGCTATGGCTACACCTTC.

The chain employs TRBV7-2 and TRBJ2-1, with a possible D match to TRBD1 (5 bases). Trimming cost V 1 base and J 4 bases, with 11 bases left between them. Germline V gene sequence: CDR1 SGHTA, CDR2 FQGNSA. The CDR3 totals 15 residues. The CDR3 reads CASSLVADTYNEQFF. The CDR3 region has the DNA TGTGCCAGCAGCTTAGTTGCGGACACTTACAATGAGCAGTTCTTC.

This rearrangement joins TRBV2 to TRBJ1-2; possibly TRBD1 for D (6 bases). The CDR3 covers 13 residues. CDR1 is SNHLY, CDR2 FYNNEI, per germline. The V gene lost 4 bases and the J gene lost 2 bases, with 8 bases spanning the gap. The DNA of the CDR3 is TGTGCCAGCAGTGCGGACAGCAACTATGGCTACACCTTC. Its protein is CASSADSNYGYTF.

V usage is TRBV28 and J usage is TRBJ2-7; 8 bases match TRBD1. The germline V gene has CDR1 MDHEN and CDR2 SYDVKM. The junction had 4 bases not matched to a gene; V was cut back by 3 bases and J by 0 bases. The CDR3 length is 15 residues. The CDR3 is CASSLSGTGSYEQYF. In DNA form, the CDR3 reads TGTGCCAGCAGTTTGAGTGGGACAGGCTCCTACGAGCAGTACTTC.

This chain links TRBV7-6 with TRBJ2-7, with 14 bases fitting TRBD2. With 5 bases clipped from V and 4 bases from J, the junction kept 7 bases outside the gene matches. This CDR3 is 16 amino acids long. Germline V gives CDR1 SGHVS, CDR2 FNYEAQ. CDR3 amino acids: CASSRRLAGGIYEQYF. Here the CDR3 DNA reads TGTGCCAGCAGCAGAAGACTAGCGGGAGGGATATACGAGCAGTACTTC.

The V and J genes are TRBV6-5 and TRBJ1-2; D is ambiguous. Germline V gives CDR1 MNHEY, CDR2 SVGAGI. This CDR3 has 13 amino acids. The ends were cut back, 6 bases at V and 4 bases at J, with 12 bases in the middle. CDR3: CASRLQTSYGYTF. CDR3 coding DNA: TGTGCCAGCAGGTTACAGACCTCCTATGGCTACACCTTC.

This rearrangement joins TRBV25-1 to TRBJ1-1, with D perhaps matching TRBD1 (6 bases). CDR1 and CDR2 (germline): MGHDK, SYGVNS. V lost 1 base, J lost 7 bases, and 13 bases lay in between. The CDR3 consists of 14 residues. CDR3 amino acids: CASSESGGADEAFF. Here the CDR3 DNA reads TGTGCCAGCAGTGAATCTGGGGGGGCCGATGAAGCTTTCTTT. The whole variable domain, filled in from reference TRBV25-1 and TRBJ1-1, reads EADIYQTPRYLVIGTGKKITLECSQTMGHDKMYWYQQDPGMELHLIHYSYGVNSTEKGDLSSESTVSRIRTEHFPLTLESARPSHTSQYLCASSESGGADEAFFGQGTRLTVV.